Listed here are 21 T cell receptor beta chains from one sample, sequenced in a study of cytomegalovirus exposure and HLA in healthy donors. Use of 60 Vbeta and 13 Jbeta primers characterized the PCR. Produced via immunoSEQ multiplex PCR; TCRdb's table is partial and in-frame only. Of about 120,000 clones listed, approximately 74% are singletons. Sequencing was performed on PBMCs. The source of these receptors is a male donor in good health and CMV-seronegative.

The genes are TRBV11-2 and TRBJ2-7; D remains unclear. There are 15 residues in the CDR3. Germline assignment: CDR1 SGHAT and CDR2 FQNNGV. V lost 5 bases and J 2 bases, leaving 16 bases between the germline ends. The CDR3: CASSPPFLGAYEQYF. The CDR3 DNA sequence: TGTGCCAGCAGCCCGCCGTTCCTAGGCGCCTACGAGCAGTACTTC.

The J gene is TRBJ1-3, the V gene TRBV6-1; tentatively, D is TRBD1 (5 bases). The CDR3 has 17 amino acids. V was shortened by 4 bases and J by 0 bases, with 16 bases between the two germline ends. Per germline, CDR1 MNHNS and CDR2 SASEGT. This chain's CDR3 is CASSGFRQSSSGNTIYF. CDR3 nucleotides: TGTGCCAGCAGTGGCTTCCGACAGTCCTCCTCTGGAAACACCATATATTTT.

Notes on this clone: Other DNA sequences from this sample encode an identical CDR3 as well. The gene calls are TRBV18 and TRBJ2-3, with D unresolved. V was cut by 3 bases and J by 3 bases, with 7 bases left in between. Germline V gene lookup returns CDR1 KGHSH and CDR2 LQKENI. This CDR3 spans 13 amino acids. The CDR3 bases are TGTGCCAGCTCACCGAGGCGGACAGATACGCAGTATTTT. Residues: CASSPRRTDTQYF.

This rearrangement joins TRBV4-2 to TRBJ2-3; no clear D. There are 16 residues in the CDR3. V was clipped by 3 bases and J by 6 bases, with 19 bases between them. Germline V gene sequence: CDR1 LGHNA, CDR2 YNFKEQ. The CDR3 loop reads CASSQRSPSTWDTQYF. The CDR3 nucleotides read TGTGCCAGCAGCCAGCGTAGCCCCAGCACGTGGGATACGCAGTATTTT.

The V call is TRBV29-1, the J call TRBJ2-5, with TRBD2 as a possible D gene (7 bases). Germline V lookup: CDR1 SQVTM, CDR2 ANQGSEA. Trimming removed 2 bases at V and 3 bases at J, with 10 bases between. The CDR3 has 13 amino acids. CDR3 sequence (DNA): TGCAGCGTTGAACAGGGGAGGGAAGAGACCCAGTACTTC. It encodes CSVEQGREETQYF.

The V call is TRBV2, the J call TRBJ1-4; the match to TRBD1 covers 7 bases. V was clipped by 6 bases and J by 8 bases; unmatched bases: 12. The CDR3 totals 15 residues. The germline gives CDR1 SNHLY, CDR2 FYNNEI. CDR3 bases: TGTGCCAGCAGGGCTACAGGGGCCCCGGGAGAAAAACTGTTTTTT. It translates to CASRATGAPGEKLFF. The full variable domain, with the rest looked up from reference TRBV2 and TRBJ1-4, is EPEVTQTPSHQVTQMGQEVILRCVPISNHLYFYWYRQILGQKVEFLVSFYNNEISEKSEIFDDQFSVERPDGSNFTLKIRSTKLEDSAMYFCASRATGAPGEKLFFGSGTQLSVL.

In this sample, this clone turned up a few times. The chain links TRBV4-3 to TRBJ2-7, with 10 bases identical to TRBD1. V shed 3 bases, J shed 6 bases, and the junction held 8 bases outside the gene matches. This CDR3 is 15 amino acids long. Germline V gene lookup returns CDR1 LGHNA and CDR2 YSLEER. Here the CDR3 reads CASSHQDRGLGEQYF. The CDR3, as DNA: TGCGCCAGCAGCCACCAGGACAGGGGGTTAGGCGAGCAGTACTTC.

This clone was found a few times. This chain links TRBV28 with TRBJ1-4; tentatively, D is TRBD1 (5 bases). Germline loops: CDR1 MDHEN, CDR2 SYDVKM. The germline V and J ends were trimmed by 4 bases and 8 bases, with 23 bases remaining between them. This CDR3 contains 17 residues. Here the CDR3 reads CASSSTPSRDLGEKLFF. CDR3 bases: TGTGCCAGCAGTTCTACCCCCAGCCGGGACTTGGGGGAAAAACTGTTTTTT.

DNA of the CDR3: TGTGCCAGTTACGCGGGAAGAAGGATGAACACTGAAGCTTTCTTT. Protein product: CASYAGRRMNTEAFF. The chain joins TRBV5-3 to TRBJ1-1; no clear D. TRBV5-3 is labeled an ORF, and its function is uncertain. The CDR3 loop spans 15 amino acids. V was pared by 8 bases and J by 0 bases, with 17 bases between.

V usage is TRBV27 and J usage is TRBJ2-3; D is perhaps TRBD2 (5 bases). CDR3 length: 13 residues. CDR1 is MNHEY, CDR2 SMNVEV, per germline (reference sequence). The V gene lost 7 bases and the J gene lost 2 bases, with 10 bases spanning the gap. The CDR3 nucleotides are TGTGCCAGCATGGACTCCTACACAGATACGCAGTATTTT. Residues: CASMDSYTDTQYF.

This sequence joins TRBV6-5 and TRBJ1-4, with D perhaps matching TRBD1 (6 bases). Germline CDR1 reads MNHEY; CDR2 reads SVGAGI. This CDR3 is built from 15 residues. With 2 bases removed from V and 8 bases from J, the gap between germline ends came to 15 bases. The CDR3 is CASSYGARGNEKLFF. CDR3 nucleotides: TGTGCCAGCAGTTACGGTGCCAGGGGAAACGAAAAACTGTTTTTT.

This clone was seen more than once but under ten times. This chain joins TRBV6-1 and TRBJ2-2; D is undetermined. Germline loops: CDR1 MNHNS, CDR2 SASEGT. The CDR3 length is 17 residues. Trimming took 1 base from V and 1 from J, leaving 13 bases between them. This CDR3 reads CASSEEYRVRNTGELFF. The CDR3 coding sequence is TGTGCCAGCAGTGAAGAATACCGGGTCAGGAACACCGGGGAGCTGTTTTTT.

The rearrangement joins TRBV4-1 to TRBJ1-2; TRBD1 matches at 9 bases. The length of the CDR3 is 14 residues. CDR1 is MGHRA, CDR2 YSYEKL, per germline. V shed 0 bases, J shed 7 bases, and the junction held 3 bases outside the gene matches. Here the CDR3 DNA reads TGCGCCAGCAGCCAAGAGACACAGGGGGCTGGCTACACCTTC. This encodes CASSQETQGAGYTF.

The chain is built from TRBV7-2 and TRBJ2-3, with 8 bases that match TRBD2. V shed 3 bases, J shed 0 bases, and the junction held 2 bases outside the gene matches. This CDR3 comprises 15 residues. Per the germline V gene, CDR1 is SGHTA and CDR2 is FQGNSA. This chain's CDR3 is CASSFSGISTDTQYF. CDR3 DNA sequence: TGTGCCAGCAGCTTTAGCGGGATAAGCACAGATACGCAGTATTTT.

The V and J genes are TRBV27 and TRBJ1-4; 7 nucleotides align to TRBD1. Germline CDR1 reads MNHEY; CDR2 reads SMNVEV (reference sequence). V was pared by 5 bases and J by 0 bases, with 12 bases of the junction left unmatched. This CDR3 is 18 amino acids long. This CDR3 is CASSNVRGGTATNEKLFF. The CDR3 nucleotides read TGTGCCAGCAGTAACGTTCGGGGGGGGACAGCAACTAATGAAAAACTGTTTTTT. The full variable domain, in which reference TRBV27 and TRBJ1-4 provide the parts outside the CDR3, is EAQVTQNPRYLITVTGKKLTVTCSQNMNHEYMSWYRQDPGLGLRQIYYSMNVEVTDKGDVPEGYKVSRKEKRNFPLILESPSPNQTSLYFCASSNVRGGTATNEKLFFGSGTQLSVL.

The chain links TRBV7-9 to TRBJ2-2; 7 bases line up with TRBD1. Germline loops: CDR1 SEHNR, CDR2 FQNEAQ (reference sequence). Trimming at V came to 3 bases and at J to 7 bases, leaving 8 bases not matched to a gene. This CDR3 has 15 residues. CDR3 residues: CASSLTTGRSGELFF. In nucleotides, the CDR3 is TGTGCCAGCAGCTTGACGACAGGGCGAAGCGGGGAGCTGTTTTTT.

V usage is TRBV6-6 and J usage is TRBJ2-7, with TRBD2 matching over 8 bases. Per the germline V gene, CDR1 is MNHNY and CDR2 is SVGAGI (reference sequence). The CDR3 extends over 13 amino acids. J lost 6 bases, V lost 6 bases, and 7 bases had no gene match. The CDR3 DNA reads as TGTGCCAGCAGACCTCCGGGGGGGGCCGAGCAGTACTTC. Amino acids: CASRPPGGAEQYF.

This chain links TRBV5-1 with TRBJ2-7, with 7 bases matching TRBD1. Germline CDR1 reads SGHRS; CDR2 reads YFSETQ. J lost 2 bases, V lost 4 bases, and 9 bases had no gene match. CDR3 size: 15 residues. CDR3 sequence (DNA): TGCGCCAGCAGCCCGGAAGGGACAGCGACCTACGAGCAGTACTTC. Translating it yields CASSPEGTATYEQYF.

The chain links TRBV25-1 to TRBJ2-5; perhaps TRBD2 as D (5 bases). The CDR3 length is 15 residues. Germline loops: CDR1 MGHDK, CDR2 SYGVNS. Trimming shortened V by 1 base and J by 1 base, and 10 bases separated the two germline ends. Here the CDR3 DNA reads TGTGCCAGCAGTGAATTTTACGGGGTCCAAGAGACCCAGTACTTC. It codes for CASSEFYGVQETQYF.

J is TRBJ2-1 and V is TRBV7-2; D perhaps matches TRBD2 (6 bases). The CDR3 spans 15 residues. V lost 1 base and J 5 bases, leaving 12 bases between the germline ends. The V gene's germline CDR1 is SGHTA and CDR2 FQGNSA. The CDR3 is CASSLGPWGDNEQFF. In nucleotides, the CDR3 is TGTGCCAGCAGCTTAGGCCCGTGGGGGGACAATGAGCAGTTCTTC.

This clone was counted between two and nine times. The chain links TRBV19 to TRBJ2-7, with D possibly TRBD1 on 6 matching bases. The germline V and J ends were trimmed by 4 bases and 2 bases, with 9 bases remaining between them. Germline V gene sequence: CDR1 LNHDA, CDR2 SQIVND (reference sequence). This CDR3 is built from 13 residues. The CDR3 loop is CASSRDTTYEQYF. The CDR3 region has the DNA TGTGCCAGTAGTAGGGACACTACCTACGAGCAGTACTTC. Supplemented by reference TRBV19 and TRBJ2-7, the full variable domain reads DGGITQSPKYLFRKEGQNVTLSCEQNLNHDAMYWYRQDPGQGLRLIYYSQIVNDFQKGDIAEGYSVSREKKESFPLTVTSAQKNPTAFYLCASSRDTTYEQYFGPGTRLTVT.